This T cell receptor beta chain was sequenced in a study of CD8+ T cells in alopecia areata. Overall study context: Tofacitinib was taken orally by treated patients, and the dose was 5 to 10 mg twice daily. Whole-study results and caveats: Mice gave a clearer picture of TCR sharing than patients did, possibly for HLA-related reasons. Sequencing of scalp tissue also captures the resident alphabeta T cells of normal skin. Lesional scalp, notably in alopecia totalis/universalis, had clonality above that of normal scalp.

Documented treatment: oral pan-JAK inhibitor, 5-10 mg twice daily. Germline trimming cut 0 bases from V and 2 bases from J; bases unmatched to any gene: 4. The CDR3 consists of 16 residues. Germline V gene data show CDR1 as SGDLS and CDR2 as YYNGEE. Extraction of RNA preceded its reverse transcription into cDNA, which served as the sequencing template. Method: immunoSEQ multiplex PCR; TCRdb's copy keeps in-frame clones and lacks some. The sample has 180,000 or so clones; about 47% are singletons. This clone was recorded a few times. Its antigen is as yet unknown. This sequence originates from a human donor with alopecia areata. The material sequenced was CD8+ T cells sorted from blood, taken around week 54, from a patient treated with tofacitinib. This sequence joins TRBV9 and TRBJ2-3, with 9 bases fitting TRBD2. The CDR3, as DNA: TGTGCCAGCAGCGTAGTCCCTAGCGGGAACACAGATACGCAGTATTTT. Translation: CASSVVPSGNTDTQYF.